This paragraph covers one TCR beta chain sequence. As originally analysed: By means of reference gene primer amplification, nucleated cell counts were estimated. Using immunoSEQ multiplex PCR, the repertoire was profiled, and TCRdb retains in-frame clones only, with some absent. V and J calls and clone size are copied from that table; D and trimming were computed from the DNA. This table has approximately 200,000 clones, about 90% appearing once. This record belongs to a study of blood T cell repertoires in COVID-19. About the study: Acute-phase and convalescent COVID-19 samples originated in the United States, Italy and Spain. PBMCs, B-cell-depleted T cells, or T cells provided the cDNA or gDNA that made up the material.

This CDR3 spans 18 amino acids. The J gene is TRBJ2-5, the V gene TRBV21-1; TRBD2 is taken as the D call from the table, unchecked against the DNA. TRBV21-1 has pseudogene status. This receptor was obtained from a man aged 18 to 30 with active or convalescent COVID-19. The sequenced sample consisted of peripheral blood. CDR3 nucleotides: TGTGCCAGCAGCAAAAAACCTCGGTGCGGGAGAACCCAAGAGACCCAGTACTTC. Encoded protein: CASSKKPRCGRTQETQYF.